The clone carrying this T cell receptor (beta chain) was observed a few times. The antigen is not known. The germline gene is not matched at one end of the junction; a read error may be the cause. The source of the sample is a study of T cell repertoires in cytomegalovirus infection. The CDR3 length is 13 residues. CDR1 and CDR2 from the germline V gene are SGHNT and YYREEE (reference sequence). Findings of the study overall: CMV-specific HLA-C-restricted TCR beta clonotypes dominated the ex vivo response.

From the reads, TCRdb called clonotypes with MiXCR, one entry per CDR3 protein. The top ten clones hold roughly 10% of a sample with approximately 490,000 distinct CDR3 sequences, roughly 10% of them seen once. The TCR originated in a human donor in good health (CMV status not recorded). Some clones in this sample may be carry-over from other donors' samples. V gene TRBV5-4 combines with J gene TRBJ1-1; unclear D gene. Sequenced material: PBMCs. CDR3 bases: TGTGCCAGCAGCTTGACTGCGACGTCCCCTCGGGGCTTT. Protein product: CASSLTATSPRGF.